The rows below give T cell receptor beta chains drawn from one sample of a study of blood T cells in healthy people across ages. TCRdb re-derived calls from the 5' RACE reads in MiXCR, one entry per CDR3 protein. The table lists over 1,500,000 distinct CDR3 sequences, about 50% of them singletons, with around 2.1% in the top ten. Sequenced sample: blood. These receptors all come from a woman in her 40s in good health. Each CDR3 is given with its conserved first and last residue. A D gene is named only where the DNA matches it firmly. Size values are once, few and many counts, or a class for expanded clones, and some rows have none.

D gene: -; V gene: TRBV28; clone size: -; J gene: TRBJ2-5; CDR3 DNA: TGTGCCAGCAGTTTAAGGAATCACCAAGAGACCCAGTACTTC; CDR3 protein: CASSLRNHQETQYF
D gene: TRBD1; V gene: TRBV29-1; clone size: few; J gene: TRBJ1-2; CDR3 DNA: TGCAGCACCCGAGGGACAGGGAACTATGGCTACACCTTC; CDR3 protein: CSTRGTGNYGYTF
D gene: -; V gene: TRBV29-1; clone size: few; J gene: TRBJ2-1; CDR3 DNA: TGCAGCGTTGAGCGTGGGACGAGCTCCTACAATGAGCAGTTCTTC; CDR3 protein: CSVERGTSSYNEQFF
D gene: -; V gene: TRBV4-2; clone size: -; J gene: TRBJ2-7; CDR3 DNA: TGTGCCAGCAGCCAAGGATTGGGGCTAAGCTCCTACAATGAGCAGTACTTC; CDR3 protein: CASSQGLGLSSYNEQYF
D gene: TRBD2; V gene: TRBV4-3; clone size: -; J gene: TRBJ2-1; CDR3 DNA: TGCGCCAGCAGCCAAGATCGCAGCGGGGGGTCGGATGAGCAGTTCTTC; CDR3 protein: CASSQDRSGGSDEQFF
D gene: TRBD1; V gene: TRBV24-1; clone size: -; J gene: TRBJ2-3; CDR3 DNA: TGTGCCACCAGTGAACCCGGGACAGGGGCCGGAGATACGCAGTATTTT; CDR3 protein: CATSEPGTGAGDTQYF
D gene: TRBD2; V gene: TRBV12-3/TRBV12-4; clone size: few; J gene: TRBJ2-4; CDR3 DNA: TGTGCCAGCAGTTTAGGGGGACTAGCGGGGCCCAAAAACATTCAGTACTTC; CDR3 protein: CASSLGGLAGPKNIQYF
D gene: TRBD1; V gene: TRBV7-3; clone size: few; J gene: TRBJ2-4; CDR3 DNA: TGTGCCAGCAGCACAGGACAGGGGCGAGGCATAGCCAAAAACATTCAGTACTTC; CDR3 protein: CASSTGQGRGIAKNIQYF
D gene: -; V gene: TRBV7-9; clone size: many; J gene: TRBJ2-1; CDR3 DNA: TGTGCCAGCAGTTTATCGGATGAGCAGTTCTTC; CDR3 protein: CASSLSDEQFF
D gene: TRBD1; V gene: TRBV4-2; clone size: -; J gene: TRBJ2-1; CDR3 DNA: TGTGCCAGCAGCCAAGCCCTCCGGACAGGGGACAATGAGCAGTTCTTC; CDR3 protein: CASSQALRTGDNEQFF
D gene: TRBD2; V gene: TRBV29-1; clone size: few; J gene: TRBJ2-3; CDR3 DNA: TGCAGCACCGGACTAGCGGGACTCGATACGCAGTATTTT; CDR3 protein: CSTGLAGLDTQYF
D gene: TRBD2; V gene: TRBV11-2; clone size: -; J gene: TRBJ2-7; CDR3 DNA: TGTGCCAGCAGCACTAGCGGGAGGAATTCCTACGAGCAGTACTTC; CDR3 protein: CASSTSGRNSYEQYF
D gene: TRBD1; V gene: TRBV28; clone size: -; J gene: TRBJ1-2; CDR3 DNA: TGTGCCAGCAGTTTCTTAGGGATCGACAGGGAGGAATATGGCTACACCTTC; CDR3 protein: CASSFLGIDREEYGYTF
D gene: -; V gene: TRBV12-3/TRBV12-4; clone size: -; J gene: TRBJ1-2; CDR3 DNA: TGTGCCAGCAGTTTAATGAGGATGCCCGAGGGCTACACCTTC; CDR3 protein: CASSLMRMPEGYTF
D gene: TRBD1; V gene: TRBV7-2; clone size: few; J gene: TRBJ1-2; CDR3 DNA: TGTGCCAGCAGCTTAGCACGGACAGGGGACTATGGCTACACCTTC; CDR3 protein: CASSLARTGDYGYTF
D gene: TRBD1; V gene: TRBV9; clone size: -; J gene: TRBJ2-1; CDR3 DNA: TGTGCCAGCAGCCTAACGACAGGGGGCGGGTACAATGAGCAGTTCTTC; CDR3 protein: CASSLTTGGGYNEQFF
D gene: -; V gene: TRBV5-4; clone size: -; J gene: TRBJ2-3; CDR3 DNA: TGTGCCAGCAGCTTGGTGCGTTTCGCAGATACGCAGTATTTT; CDR3 protein: CASSLVRFADTQYF
D gene: TRBD2; V gene: TRBV4-1; clone size: -; J gene: TRBJ2-3; CDR3 DNA: TGCGCCAGCAGCCGACCGGGGGGAGGAAGCACAGATACGCAGTATTTT; CDR3 protein: CASSRPGGGSTDTQYF
D gene: TRBD2; V gene: TRBV7-2; clone size: few; J gene: TRBJ2-1; CDR3 DNA: TGTGCCAGCAGATGGACTAGTTGGAATGAGCAGTTCTTC; CDR3 protein: CASRWTSWNEQFF
D gene: -; V gene: TRBV20-1; clone size: -; J gene: TRBJ1-2; CDR3 DNA: TGCAGTGCTAGAGAGGGGGAGGGGAGCTATGGCTACACCTTC; CDR3 protein: CSAREGEGSYGYTF
D gene: TRBD1; V gene: TRBV29-1; clone size: -; J gene: TRBJ2-2; CDR3 DNA: TGCAGCGCCTCAGCCTCGCGGGACAGGACCACCGGGGAGCTGTTTTTT; CDR3 protein: CSASASRDRTTGELFF
D gene: -; V gene: TRBV6-6; clone size: -; J gene: TRBJ2-5; CDR3 DNA: TGTGCCAGCAGTTACTCGCCGGAGGGAAACCGGGAGACCCAGTACTTC; CDR3 protein: CASSYSPEGNRETQYF
D gene: TRBD1; V gene: TRBV20-1; clone size: -; J gene: TRBJ2-5; CDR3 DNA: TGCAGTGCCCCAGGGGACAGGGGAGAGACCCAGTACTTC; CDR3 protein: CSAPGDRGETQYF
D gene: TRBD2; V gene: TRBV7-9; clone size: -; J gene: TRBJ2-3; CDR3 DNA: TGTGCCAGCAGCTTAACGACTAGCGGTTTCACAGATACGCAGTATTTT; CDR3 protein: CASSLTTSGFTDTQYF
D gene: TRBD1; V gene: TRBV6-2/TRBV6-3; clone size: -; J gene: TRBJ2-1; CDR3 DNA: TGTGCCAGCGGACAGGGTCTACCCTACAATGAGCAGTTCTTC; CDR3 protein: CASGQGLPYNEQFF
D gene: TRBD1; V gene: TRBV27; clone size: once; J gene: TRBJ1-2; CDR3 DNA: TGTGCCAGCAGTGCGGGACAGGGGGCAGGAGGCTACACCTTC; CDR3 protein: CASSAGQGAGGYTF
D gene: TRBD2; V gene: TRBV24-1; clone size: -; J gene: TRBJ2-3; CDR3 DNA: TGTGCCACCAGTGACCGGACTAGCGGGGTCACAGATACGCAGTATTTT; CDR3 protein: CATSDRTSGVTDTQYF
D gene: -; V gene: TRBV14; clone size: -; J gene: TRBJ2-5; CDR3 DNA: TGTGCCAGCAGCCCCCGACAGCTCCAAGAGACCCAGTACTTC; CDR3 protein: CASSPRQLQETQYF
D gene: -; V gene: TRBV7-3; clone size: few; J gene: TRBJ2-1; CDR3 DNA: TGTGCCAGCAGCAAAACAGGGTTCCCCCATGAGCAGTTCTTC; CDR3 protein: CASSKTGFPHEQFF
D gene: -; V gene: TRBV27; clone size: -; J gene: TRBJ1-2; CDR3 DNA: TGTGCCAGCAGTTTATCCACAGTCCCCCCCCCGGGCTATGGCTACACCTTC; CDR3 protein: CASSLSTVPPPGYGYTF
D gene: TRBD2; V gene: TRBV7-8; clone size: -; J gene: TRBJ2-1; CDR3 DNA: TGTGCCAGCAGTTACAACGGACTAGCTATTGATGAGCAGTTCTTC; CDR3 protein: CASSYNGLAIDEQFF
D gene: TRBD1; V gene: TRBV4-3; clone size: -; J gene: TRBJ1-2; CDR3 DNA: TGCGCCAGCAGCCAAGATGCGAGAGACAGGGCCAATGGCTACACCTTC; CDR3 protein: CASSQDARDRANGYTF
D gene: -; V gene: TRBV28; clone size: -; J gene: TRBJ2-7; CDR3 DNA: TGTGCCAGCAGTTACGATAGTAGTTGGGTCCCTTACGAGCAGTACTTC; CDR3 protein: CASSYDSSWVPYEQYF
D gene: TRBD1; V gene: TRBV6-1; clone size: -; J gene: TRBJ1-1; CDR3 DNA: TGTGCCAGCAGTCGGACAGGGTATAACGCCGCTGAAGCTTTCTTT; CDR3 protein: CASSRTGYNAAEAFF
D gene: TRBD2; V gene: TRBV29-1; clone size: few; J gene: TRBJ2-4; CDR3 DNA: TGCAGCGTATCTAGCGGGGTCAAAAACATTCAGTACTTC; CDR3 protein: CSVSSGVKNIQYF
D gene: TRBD1; V gene: TRBV27; clone size: few; J gene: TRBJ1-2; CDR3 DNA: TGTGCCAGCAGTAACGACAGGGTTCATGGCTACACCTTC; CDR3 protein: CASSNDRVHGYTF
D gene: -; V gene: TRBV18; clone size: -; J gene: TRBJ1-4; CDR3 DNA: TGTGCCAGCTCACCATCCCGCGGGAGTGATGAAAAACTGTTTTTT; CDR3 protein: CASSPSRGSDEKLFF
D gene: TRBD2; V gene: TRBV7-9; clone size: -; J gene: TRBJ2-3; CDR3 DNA: TGTGTCAGCAGCTCGGGACTAGCGGGGGAGTATTTT; CDR3 protein: CVSSSGLAGEYF
D gene: -; V gene: TRBV12-3/TRBV12-4; clone size: few; J gene: TRBJ2-6; CDR3 DNA: TGTGCCAGCAGTTTAGGGCTGACCTCTGGGGCCAACGTCCTGACTTTC; CDR3 protein: CASSLGLTSGANVLTF
D gene: TRBD1; V gene: TRBV7-8; clone size: once; J gene: TRBJ2-5; CDR3 DNA: TGTGCCAGCAGCTTAAATGGAGTCACAGGGGTTCCGAAGACCCAGTACTTC; CDR3 protein: CASSLNGVTGVPKTQYF
D gene: -; V gene: TRBV20-1; clone size: few; J gene: TRBJ1-2; CDR3 DNA: TGCAGTGCTAGAGTTACAGTAAACCACTATGGCTACACCTTC; CDR3 protein: CSARVTVNHYGYTF
D gene: TRBD1; V gene: TRBV11-2; clone size: -; J gene: TRBJ2-1; CDR3 DNA: TGTGCCAGCAGCTTAGAAGGGGGCGGTTTTTCCTACAATGAGCAGTTCTTC; CDR3 protein: CASSLEGGGFSYNEQFF
D gene: -; V gene: TRBV20-1; clone size: -; J gene: TRBJ1-2; CDR3 DNA: TGCAGTACTAGAGTTGGGGGGAGTAACTATGGCTACACCTTC; CDR3 protein: CSTRVGGSNYGYTF
D gene: TRBD1; V gene: TRBV7-9; clone size: -; J gene: TRBJ2-4; CDR3 DNA: TGTGCCAGCAGCTTAGAGAGGACAGGGGGTGGTATTCAGTACTTC; CDR3 protein: CASSLERTGGGIQYF
D gene: TRBD2; V gene: TRBV28; clone size: -; J gene: TRBJ2-3; CDR3 DNA: TGTGCCAGCAGGGCCGGGACTAGCTTAGATACGCAGTATTTT; CDR3 protein: CASRAGTSLDTQYF
D gene: TRBD2; V gene: TRBV9; clone size: -; J gene: TRBJ2-3; CDR3 DNA: TGTGCCAGCCGCCCGGGCGGGGGTGGAGATACGCAGTATTTT; CDR3 protein: CASRPGGGGDTQYF
D gene: -; V gene: TRBV27; clone size: -; J gene: TRBJ2-7; CDR3 DNA: TGTGCCAGCAGTCCCCTTAGAAACGATGACTACGAGCAGTACTTC; CDR3 protein: CASSPLRNDDYEQYF
D gene: -; V gene: TRBV29-1; clone size: few; J gene: TRBJ2-1; CDR3 DNA: TGCAGCGTTGGGGACCTAGAATTCTACAATGAGCAGTTCTTC; CDR3 protein: CSVGDLEFYNEQFF
D gene: TRBD1; V gene: TRBV7-2; clone size: few; J gene: TRBJ2-7; CDR3 DNA: TGTGCCAGCGGAGGACAGGGTCCCTACGAGCAGTACTTC; CDR3 protein: CASGGQGPYEQYF
D gene: -; V gene: TRBV6-5; clone size: -; J gene: TRBJ2-5; CDR3 DNA: TGTGCCAGCAAGGGGGCGGGGGGAGGAGAGACCCAGTACTTC; CDR3 protein: CASKGAGGGETQYF
D gene: -; V gene: TRBV15; clone size: -; J gene: TRBJ2-5; CDR3 DNA: TGTGCCACCAGCAGAGATCTCCAAGGGATTCAAGAGACCCAGTACTTC; CDR3 protein: CATSRDLQGIQETQYF
D gene: -; V gene: TRBV5-1; clone size: -; J gene: TRBJ2-3; CDR3 DNA: TGCGCCAGCAGCCCCAGCGGGACAGGACAAAGCACAGATACGCAGTATTTT; CDR3 protein: CASSPSGTGQSTDTQYF
D gene: TRBD1; V gene: TRBV6-1; clone size: -; J gene: TRBJ1-1; CDR3 DNA: TGTGCCAGCAGCCCATATAACAGGGGAAACACTGAAGCTTTCTTT; CDR3 protein: CASSPYNRGNTEAFF
D gene: TRBD1; V gene: TRBV6-5; clone size: few; J gene: TRBJ2-7; CDR3 DNA: TGTGCCAGCAGAGACCTGACAGGGCGCAACGAGCAGTACTTC; CDR3 protein: CASRDLTGRNEQYF
D gene: -; V gene: TRBV20-1; clone size: few; J gene: TRBJ1-6; CDR3 DNA: TGCAGTGCTAGACCCACAGGCAATTCACCCCTCCACTTT; CDR3 protein: CSARPTGNSPLHF
D gene: -; V gene: TRBV6-6; clone size: -; J gene: TRBJ1-2; CDR3 DNA: TGTGCCAGCAGTTATTTGACAGGAGCCACCTATGGCTACACCTTC; CDR3 protein: CASSYLTGATYGYTF
D gene: TRBD2; V gene: TRBV9; clone size: -; J gene: TRBJ2-5; CDR3 DNA: TGTGCCAGCAGCCCTATCGCGGGGGGGCGGTCGGAGACCCAGTACTTC; CDR3 protein: CASSPIAGGRSETQYF
D gene: TRBD1; V gene: TRBV24-1; clone size: once; J gene: TRBJ1-5; CDR3 DNA: TGTGCCACCAGTGAGGGCAAGACAGGGAATCAGCCCCAGCATTTT; CDR3 protein: CATSEGKTGNQPQHF
D gene: -; V gene: TRBV27; clone size: once; J gene: TRBJ1-6; CDR3 DNA: TGTGCCAGCAGTTTAAGGGCCACTGACTCCTATAATTCACCCCTCCACTTT; CDR3 protein: CASSLRATDSYNSPLHF
D gene: -; V gene: TRBV4-1; clone size: few; J gene: TRBJ2-7; CDR3 DNA: TGCGCCAGCAGCCAAGTCATAGGCCCCAGGGACTACGAGCAGTACTTC; CDR3 protein: CASSQVIGPRDYEQYF